These 32 T cell receptor beta chains share one sample of origin, sequenced in a study of T cell clonality in common variable immunodeficiency. Notes on the study in general: Reportedly, TCR beta sequences from common variable immunodeficiency showed fewer deletions and N-nucleotide insertions.

Libraries were prepared by immunoSEQ multiplex PCR; TCRdb keeps only in-frame clonotypes and omits some of them. The data show more than 35,000 clones, none appearing only once, with 5.5% to 7% held by the ten largest. Their target antigens are unknown. Sample: peripheral blood mononuclear cells. The receptors stem from a human donor with common variable immunodeficiency.

Comment on this clone: The read falls 3 residues short of the CDR3 end, and the missing part is taken from the germline J gene. The chain recombines TRBV18 with TRBJ1-4, with TRBD1 matching over 7 bases. J lost 5 bases, V lost 4 bases, and 4 bases had no gene match. The germline V gene has CDR1 KGHSH and CDR2 LQKENI. This CDR3 spans 14 amino acids. The covered CDR3 bases are TGTGCCAGCTCACGGGACAGCGGAAATGAAAAA. Residues: CASSRDSGNEK. The entire CDR3 protein is CASSRDSGNEKLFF.

This clone was seen only a few times. The read stops 3 residues short of the end of the CDR3; the missing end is completed from the germline J gene. The chain employs TRBV30 and TRBJ2-7; D may be TRBD1 (6 bases). The V and J ends lost 3 bases and 3 bases respectively, with 12 bases between them. CDR1 is GTSNPN and CDR2 is SVGIG in the germline V gene (reference sequence). The CDR3 covers 13 residues. The covered CDR3 bases are TGTGCCTGGAGCCCGGACAGCTACTACGAG. Amino acid sequence: CAWSPDSYYE. The whole CDR3 protein is CAWSPDSYYEQYF. Complete variable domain (other parts from reference TRBV30 and TRBJ2-7): SQTIHQWPATLVQPVGSPLSLECTVEGTSNPNLYWYRQAAGRGLQLLFYSVGIGQISSEVPQNLSASRPQDRQFILSSKKLLLSDSGFYLCAWSPDSYYEQYFGPGTRLTVT.

Only a few counts were recorded for this clone. The CDR3 end is not reached by the read, which stops 3 residues before it; the germline J gene fills it in. This sequence joins TRBV19 and TRBJ2-1, with D possibly being TRBD1 (6 bases). Trimming left V 3 bases short and J 6 bases short, with 12 bases between. The CDR3 length is 14 residues. Germline V gene lookup returns CDR1 LNHDA and CDR2 SQIVND (reference sequence). This chain's CDR3 is CASSIGGAGNEQFF. The sequenced part of the CDR3 DNA is TGTGCCAGTAGTATTGGGGGCGCGGGCAATGAG.

This clone was counted between two and nine times. The read ends 3 residues shy of where the CDR3 ends; the end is completed using the germline J gene. The V gene is TRBV5-5, the J gene TRBJ2-3; no clear D. The CDR3 length is 14 residues. Germline CDR1 reads SGHKS; CDR2 reads YYEKEE (reference sequence). Trimming left V 3 bases short and J 4 bases short, with 12 bases between. The part of the CDR3 DNA that was read is TGTGCCAGCAGCTCCAGTTGGGCCCCAGATACG. Its protein product is CASSSSWAPDT. The complete CDR3 sequence is CASSSSWAPDTQYF.

This clone was counted many times. At one of its ends the junction is not consistent with the germline gene, which may arise from a read error. The CDR3 goes on 3 residues after the read ends, and that part is filled in from the germline J gene. This chain connects TRBV18 to TRBJ1-2, with 9 bases matching TRBD1. Looked up from germline, CDR1 is KGHSH and CDR2 is LQKENI. This CDR3 spans 14 amino acids. CDR3 sequence: CASSAPGQGRGYTF. The covered CDR3 bases are TGTGCCAGCTCAGCACCGGGACAGGGAAGAGGC.

This clone was found many times. Sequencing ends 3 residues short of the CDR3 end; the germline J gene provides the rest. This chain joins TRBV5-6 and TRBJ1-1; 8 bases align to TRBD1. V was pared by 2 bases and J by 1 base, with 4 bases of the junction left unmatched. The CDR3 has 15 amino acids. Looked up from germline, CDR1 is SGHDT and CDR2 is YYEEEE. The sequenced CDR3 bases are TGTGCCAGCAGCTTCAGGGGGCTTCAGAACACTGAA. Protein: CASSFRGLQNTE. In full, the CDR3 reads CASSFRGLQNTEAFF.

In its sample, this clone was seen many times. The CDR3 end is not reached by the read, which stops 3 residues before it; the germline J gene fills it in. Other DNA sequences from this sample encode an identical CDR3 as well. The chain is built from TRBV18 and TRBJ1-1, with D possibly being TRBD1 (6 bases). CDR3 length: 13 amino acids. The V gene lost 1 base and the J gene lost 3 bases, with 6 bases spanning the gap. CDR1 is KGHSH and CDR2 is LQKENI in the germline V gene. CDR3 DNA (partial): TGTGCCAGCTCACCACAGGGGGACACTGAA. This translates into CASSPQGDTE. The CDR3 in its entirety is CASSPQGDTEAFF.

Comment on this clone: Read data end 3 residues before the CDR3 end; the end is taken from the germline J gene. V usage is TRBV6-1 and J usage is TRBJ2-3; 7 nucleotides align to TRBD1. Unmatched junction bases numbered 4, after V lost 4 bases and J lost 3 bases. Per germline, CDR1 MNHNS and CDR2 SASEGT. The CDR3 covers 14 residues. The CDR3 bases that were read are TGTGCCAGCAGTGGCGAGGGGGCAACAGATACG. Amino acid sequence: CASSGEGATDT. The full CDR3 protein reads CASSGEGATDTQYF.

At least ten counts were recorded for this clone. The read falls 3 residues short of the CDR3 end, and the missing part is taken from the germline J gene. The chain recombines TRBV14 with TRBJ1-5, with 7 bases lining up with TRBD1. The CDR3 consists of 17 residues. Germline lookup yields CDR1 SGHDN and CDR2 FVKESK. With 6 bases clipped from V and 0 bases from J, the junction kept 11 bases outside the gene matches. CDR3 in amino acids: CASRGDSPRDSNQPQHF. The DNA read from the CDR3 is TGTGCCAGCAGGGGGGACAGCCCACGGGATAGCAATCAGCCC. Filled out from reference TRBV14 and TRBJ1-5, the complete variable domain reads EAGVTQFPSHSVIEKGQTVTLRCDPISGHDNLYWYRRVMGKEIKFLLHFVKESKQDESGMPNNRFLAERTGGTYSTLKVQPAELEDSGVYFCASRGDSPRDSNQPQHFGDGTRLSIL.

The covered CDR3 bases are TGCAGTGCCGACAGGGGACAGAATGTTTACGAG. Translating it yields CSADRGQNVYE. The CDR3 as a whole reads CSADRGQNVYEQYF. The chain links TRBV20-1 to TRBJ2-7; 8 bases fit TRBD1. The read terminates 3 residues before the CDR3 end, so the remaining end is supplied by the germline J gene. This CDR3 has 14 residues. The junction had 11 bases not matched to a gene; V was cut back by 6 bases and J by 4 bases. Germline V CDR1 and CDR2: DFQATT, SNEGSKA (reference sequence).

This clone was counted ten times or more. The read gets to within 3 residues of the CDR3 end, and the germline J gene fills in the rest. This chain uses TRBV7-2 with TRBJ1-5, with D tentatively TRBD1 (5 bases). The germline gives CDR1 SGHTA, CDR2 FQGNSA. The CDR3 is 15 residues long. Between the trimmed V and J ends, which lost 1 base and 4 bases, there was a span of 11 bases. The CDR3 reads CASSLVDTLNQPQHF. CDR3 DNA, as far as it was read: TGTGCCAGCAGCTTAGTGGACACTTTAAATCAGCCC.

This clone was counted many times. The read comes to an end 3 residues before the CDR3 does, leaving the germline J gene to fill in the end. The chain employs TRBV29-1 and TRBJ1-2; 8 bases agree with TRBD1. J gave up 7 bases and V 7 bases, and 11 bases lay outside the gene matches. This CDR3 comprises 13 residues. CDR1 and CDR2 (germline): SQVTM, ANQGSEA. The CDR3 DNA, read in part, is TGCAGCGCCGCTTACAGGGGGGTTGGTGGC. It specifies CSAAYRGVGG. The full CDR3 protein reads CSAAYRGVGGYTF.

In the case of this clone: The read falls 3 residues short of the CDR3 end, and the missing part is taken from the germline J gene. The chain combines TRBV5-3 with TRBJ1-5, with 12 bases identical to TRBD1. TRBV5-3 is given ORF status, its function remaining uncertain. V dropped 6 bases and J dropped 3; count of bases not matched to a gene: 7. The CDR3 runs 16 residues. The CDR3 bases that were read are TGTGCCAGAATCTCCCGGGACAGGGGGCCCAATCAGCCC. Its protein product is CARISRDRGPNQP. From start to end, the CDR3 is CARISRDRGPNQPQHF.

This clone was seen more than once but under ten times. The read is 3 residues too short to cover the CDR3 end, so that end is filled in from the germline J gene. The chain is built from TRBV7-9 and TRBJ1-2, with TRBD1 identical over 8 bases. CDR1 and CDR2 from the germline V gene are SEHNR and FQNEAQ (reference sequence). The CDR3 runs to 15 residues. The DNA read from the CDR3 is TGTGCCAGCAGCCCGGAGACAGGACAGGGCCGAGGC. As protein: CASSPETGQGRG. Given in full, the CDR3 is CASSPETGQGRGYTF.

This clone has a handful of counts. The CDR3 end falls 3 residues outside the read, so it is completed with the germline J gene. V usage is TRBV2 and J usage is TRBJ1-4, with 8 bases lining up with TRBD1. The V gene's germline CDR1 is SNHLY and CDR2 FYNNEI. This CDR3 is built from 15 residues. The V segment lost 6 bases and the J segment 4 bases; nucleotides outside the gene matches: 7. The DNA read from the CDR3 is TGTGCCAGCAGCTTTGACAGGGGTGGTAATGAAAAA. Protein product: CASSFDRGGNEK. From start to end, the CDR3 is CASSFDRGGNEKLFF.

This clone has ten or more counts. From the germline J gene comes the end of the CDR3, since the read stops 3 residues before it. The V call is TRBV6-1, the J call TRBJ2-2; TRBD2 aligns across 11 bases. V was clipped by 4 bases and J by 7 bases; unmatched bases: 8. The CDR3 is made up of 16 amino acids. Germline values: CDR1 MNHNS, CDR2 SASEGT. CDR3 DNA, as far as it was read: TGTGCCAGCAGTGGATTACTAGCGGGAGCGAGCGGGGAG. Its translation: CASSGLLAGASGE. The entire CDR3 reads CASSGLLAGASGELFF.

The sample holds a few counts of this clone. The CDR3 end falls 3 residues outside the read, so it is completed with the germline J gene. V and J are TRBV7-6 and TRBJ1-2; 7 bases map to TRBD1. The CDR3 loop spans 14 amino acids. Germline assignment: CDR1 SGHVS and CDR2 FNYEAQ. The CDR3 spells CASSPGTESGGYTF. The DNA read from the CDR3 is TGTGCCAGCAGCCCCGGGACAGAAAGTGGCGGC.

This clone showed up just a few times. The CDR3 end is not reached by the read, which stops 3 residues before it; the germline J gene fills it in. The chain employs TRBV5-1 and TRBJ2-5; possibly TRBD1 for D (6 bases). CDR1 and CDR2 from the germline V gene are SGHRS and YFSETQ. V shed 5 bases and J shed 5 bases, with 16 bases lying between them. The length of the CDR3 is 14 residues. CDR3 loop: CASRVLQGGETQYF. The CDR3 bases that were read are TGCGCCAGCAGAGTCCTACAGGGTGGCGAGACC.

In regard to this clone: The CDR3 goes on 3 residues after the read ends, and that part is filled in from the germline J gene. The rearrangement links TRBV5-1 to TRBJ2-2; D uncertain. The germline V gene encodes CDR1 SGHRS and CDR2 YFSETQ. The V and J ends lost 5 bases and 6 bases respectively, with 14 bases between them. This CDR3 has 14 residues. The CDR3: CASRAFQSSGELFF. Incomplete CDR3 DNA: TGCGCCAGCAGAGCCTTCCAAAGTTCCGGGGAG. Filled out from reference TRBV5-1 and TRBJ2-2, the complete variable domain reads KAGVTQTPRYLIKTRGQQVTLSCSPISGHRSVSWYQQTPGQGLQFLFEYFSETQRNKGNFPGRFSGRQFSNSRSEMNVSTLELGDSALYLCASRAFQSSGELFFGEGSRLTVL.

This clone was seen at least ten times. The read falls 3 residues short of the CDR3 end, and the missing part is taken from the germline J gene. The chain uses TRBV2 and TRBJ2-3, with 8 positions matching TRBD2. V dropped 6 bases and J dropped 2; count of bases not matched to a gene: 10. Looked up from germline, CDR1 is SNHLY and CDR2 is FYNNEI. The CDR3 loop spans 16 amino acids. The CDR3: CASSIGLAGYTDTQYF. Partial CDR3 DNA: TGTGCCAGCAGCATCGGACTAGCCGGCTACACAGATACG.

Points on this clone: The read terminates 3 residues ahead of where the CDR3 ends, so the germline J gene completes it. The rearrangement links TRBV6-1 to TRBJ2-7; 7 bases map to TRBD1. Germline CDR1 reads MNHNS; CDR2 reads SASEGT. V dropped 4 bases and J dropped 1; count of bases not matched to a gene: 10. The CDR3 is made up of 16 amino acids. The part of the CDR3 DNA that was read is TGTGCCAGCAGTGGCGCATCAGGGGGAAAGTCCTACGAG. This sequence encodes CASSGASGGKSYE. The entire CDR3 sequence reads CASSGASGGKSYEQYF.

This clone was seen many times. Read coverage stops 3 residues before the CDR3 terminus; the germline J gene supplies the remainder. The genes are TRBV5-6 and TRBJ2-7; 7 nucleotides agree with TRBD2. Germline lookup yields CDR1 SGHDT and CDR2 YYEEEE. The CDR3 length is 13 residues. Trimming at V came to 7 bases and at J to 6 bases, leaving 10 bases not matched to a gene. Partial CDR3 DNA: TGTGCCAGCTTTGCTGGGACTATAGGCGAG. Its protein is CASFAGTIGE. The complete CDR3 sequence is CASFAGTIGEQYF.

Details on this clone: Read coverage stops 3 residues before the CDR3 terminus; the germline J gene supplies the remainder. The chain links TRBV5-5 to TRBJ2-3; D possibly corresponds to TRBD2 (5 bases). Trimming took off 1 base at V and 4 bases at J, with 7 bases between the two ends. Germline loops: CDR1 SGHKS, CDR2 YYEKEE (reference sequence). CDR3 length: 13 residues. CDR3 bases read: TGTGCCAGCAGCTTGACTAGTGCAGATACG. Its protein product is CASSLTSADT. The whole CDR3 region reads CASSLTSADTQYF.

This clone was seen at least ten times. The read stops 3 residues short of the end of the CDR3; the missing end is completed from the germline J gene. The gene calls are TRBV29-1 and TRBJ1-6; 8 nucleotides agree with TRBD1. Trimming at V came to 4 bases and at J to 8 bases, leaving 4 bases not matched to a gene. Germline V CDR1 and CDR2: SQVTM, ANQGSEA. This CDR3 has 13 residues. CDR3 sequence reads: CSVARDRYSPLHF. The sequenced CDR3 bases are TGCAGCGTTGCCCGGGACAGGTATTCACCC.

This clone was found a few times. The CDR3 end lies 3 residues beyond the end of the read and is filled in from the germline J gene. The chain carries TRBV7-2 and TRBJ1-4; tentatively, D is TRBD1 (6 bases). The germline V gene has CDR1 SGHTA and CDR2 FQGNSA. CDR3 size: 15 residues. Deletions cut 5 bases from V and 0 bases from J, with 10 bases between. CDR3 bases read: TGTGCCAGCAGCCCCAACAGGGCAACTAATGAAAAA. Residues: CASSPNRATNEK. The full-length CDR3 reads as CASSPNRATNEKLFF.

Notes on this clone: The CDR3 extends 3 residues past the end of the read, so its final part is completed from the germline J gene. The rearrangement uses TRBV11-1 and TRBJ2-5; D remains ambiguous. V dropped 4 bases and J dropped 2 bases, with 8 bases sitting between them. Looked up from germline, CDR1 is SGHAT and CDR2 is FQDESV (reference sequence). CDR3 length equals 13 residues. The CDR3 spells CASSSSTQETQYF. The CDR3 bases that were read are TGTGCCAGCAGCTCATCAACTCAAGAGACC.

A note on this clone: The CDR3 extends 3 residues past the end of the read, so its final part is completed from the germline J gene. The genes are TRBV30 and TRBJ1-6, with a weak D call TRBD1 (5 bases). The CDR3 runs to 14 residues. Trimming stripped 2 bases from V and 3 bases from J, with 8 bases between. CDR1 is GTSNPN and CDR2 is SVGIG in the germline V gene (reference sequence). The part of the CDR3 DNA that was read is TGTGCCTGGAGTTTCAGGGACTATAATTCACCC. Translation: CAWSFRDYNSP. The whole CDR3 is CAWSFRDYNSPLHF.

This clone occurred many times. The CDR3 end is not reached by the read, which stops 3 residues before it; the germline J gene fills it in. The V gene is TRBV19, the J gene TRBJ1-5; no firm D call. The CDR3 runs to 14 residues. Germline assignment: CDR1 LNHDA and CDR2 SQIVND (reference sequence). V was clipped by 5 bases and J by 0 bases, with 8 bases between them. The CDR3 DNA, read in part, is TGTGCCAGTAGTTGGCAGATTAGCAATCAGCCC. Its protein is CASSWQISNQP. The full CDR3 is CASSWQISNQPQHF.

With regard to this clone: The sequence runs out 3 residues before the end of the CDR3; the remainder is reconstructed from the germline J gene. The chain links TRBV19 to TRBJ1-2; tentatively, D is TRBD1 (6 bases). Per the germline V gene, CDR1 is LNHDA and CDR2 is SQIVND (reference sequence). The CDR3 covers 13 residues. Trimming removed 6 bases at V and 4 bases at J, with 12 bases between. The sequenced CDR3 bases are TGTGCCAGTAGCCCCGGGACAATCTATGGC. Its protein product is CASSPGTIYG. The full CDR3 is CASSPGTIYGYTF.

This clone was recorded at least ten times. CDR3 DNA (partial): TGTGCCAGCAGGCCTGGACTAGTCCCAGATACG. Translation gives CASRPGLVPDT. The entire CDR3 sequence reads CASRPGLVPDTQYF. The chain employs TRBV6-2 or TRBV6-3 and TRBJ2-3, with TRBD2 matching over 7 bases. The read ends 3 residues shy of where the CDR3 ends; the end is completed using the germline J gene. This CDR3 has 14 amino acids. The trim removed 6 bases at V and 4 bases at J, leaving 7 bases unmatched. The V gene's germline CDR1 is MNHEY and CDR2 SVGEGT.

This clone came up many times. The read finishes 3 residues shy of the CDR3 end, and the germline J gene is used to complete it. This chain joins TRBV20-1 and TRBJ2-3, with 11 bases identical to TRBD1. Germline V gene lookup returns CDR1 DFQATT and CDR2 SNEGSKA (reference sequence). The V and J ends lost 1 base and 1 base, in that order; junction bases with no gene match: 10. The CDR3 sequence is 18 residues long. The DNA read from the CDR3 is TGCAGTGCTAGAGGCAGGACAGGGGGCGTAGTTGGCACAGATACG. Translation gives CSARGRTGGVVGTDT. The whole CDR3 is CSARGRTGGVVGTDTQYF.

This clone was picked up a small number of times. The sequence runs out 3 residues before the end of the CDR3; the remainder is reconstructed from the germline J gene. The chain links TRBV19 to TRBJ2-5; 11 positions match TRBD2. CDR1 and CDR2 (germline): LNHDA, SQIVND (reference sequence). V trimming: 5 bases; J trimming: 2 bases; junction bases outside the gene matches: 4. The CDR3 covers 15 residues. The CDR3 here is CASSSRLAGQETQYF. CDR3 DNA (partial): TGTGCCAGTAGTTCCCGACTAGCGGGGCAAGAGACC.